This TCR beta chain was documented in a study of blood T cell repertoires in COVID-19. TCRdb keeps only in-frame clones here, not all; method: immunoSEQ multiplex PCR. The table includes 15,000 to 20,000 clones, roughly three quarters detected once. Deletions cut 4 bases from V and 11 bases from J, with 11 bases between. Germline assignment: CDR1 LGHDT and CDR2 YNNKEL (reference sequence). The length of the CDR3 is 11 residues. The specimen was peripheral blood. This sequence was found in a man between 60 and 70 years old with active or convalescent COVID-19. The J gene is TRBJ1-1, the V gene TRBV3-1 (or the pseudogene TRBV3-2); D not resolved. The CDR3 protein is CASSRRDTAFF. CDR3 DNA sequence: TGTGCCAGCAGCCGTCGAGACACGGCTTTCTTT.